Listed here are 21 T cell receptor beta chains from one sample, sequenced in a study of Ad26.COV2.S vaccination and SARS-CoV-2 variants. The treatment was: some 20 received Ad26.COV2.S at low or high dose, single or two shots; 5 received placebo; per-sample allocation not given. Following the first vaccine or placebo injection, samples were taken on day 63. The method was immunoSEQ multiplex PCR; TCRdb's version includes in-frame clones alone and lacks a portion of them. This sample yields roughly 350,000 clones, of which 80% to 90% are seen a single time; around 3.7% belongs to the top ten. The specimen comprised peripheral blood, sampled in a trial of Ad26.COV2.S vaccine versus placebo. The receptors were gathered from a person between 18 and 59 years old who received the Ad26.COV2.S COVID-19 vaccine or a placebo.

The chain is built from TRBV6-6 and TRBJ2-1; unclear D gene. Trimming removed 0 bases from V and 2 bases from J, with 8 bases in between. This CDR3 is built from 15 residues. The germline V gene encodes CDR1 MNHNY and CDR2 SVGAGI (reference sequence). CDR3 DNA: TGTGCCAGCAGTTACTCCGAGACACCCTACAATGAGCAGTTCTTC. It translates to CASSYSETPYNEQFF.

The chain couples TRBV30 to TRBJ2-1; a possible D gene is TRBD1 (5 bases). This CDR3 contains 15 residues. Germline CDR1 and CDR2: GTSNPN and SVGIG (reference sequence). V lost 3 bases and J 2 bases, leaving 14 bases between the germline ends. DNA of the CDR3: TGTGCCTGGAGCCAGCAGGGTACAACCTACAATGAGCAGTTCTTC. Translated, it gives CAWSQQGTTYNEQFF.

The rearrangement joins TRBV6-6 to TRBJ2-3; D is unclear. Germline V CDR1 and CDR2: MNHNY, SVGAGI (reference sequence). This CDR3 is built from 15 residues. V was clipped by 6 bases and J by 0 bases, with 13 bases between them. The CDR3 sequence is CASRNSPSSTDTQYF. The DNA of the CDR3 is TGTGCCAGCAGAAATAGCCCTTCGAGCACAGATACGCAGTATTTT.

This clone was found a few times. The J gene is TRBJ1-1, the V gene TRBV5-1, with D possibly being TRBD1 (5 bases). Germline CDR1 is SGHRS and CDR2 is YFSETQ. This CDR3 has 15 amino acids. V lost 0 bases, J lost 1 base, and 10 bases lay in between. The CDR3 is CASSLAAGQNTEAFF. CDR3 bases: TGCGCCAGCAGCTTGGCCGCAGGGCAGAACACTGAAGCTTTCTTT. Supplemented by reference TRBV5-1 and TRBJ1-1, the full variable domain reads KAGVTQTPRYLIKTRGQQVTLSCSPISGHRSVSWYQQTPGQGLQFLFEYFSETQRNKGNFPGRFSGRQFSNSRSEMNVSTLELGDSALYLCASSLAAGQNTEAFFGQGTRLTVV.

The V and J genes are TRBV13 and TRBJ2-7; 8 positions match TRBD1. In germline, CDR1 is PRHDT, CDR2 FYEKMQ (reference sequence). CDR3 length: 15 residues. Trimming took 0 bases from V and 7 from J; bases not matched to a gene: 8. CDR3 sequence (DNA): TGTGCCAGCAGCTTAGGTTCAGGGGGCCTCGGAGAGCAGTACTTC. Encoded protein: CASSLGSGGLGEQYF.

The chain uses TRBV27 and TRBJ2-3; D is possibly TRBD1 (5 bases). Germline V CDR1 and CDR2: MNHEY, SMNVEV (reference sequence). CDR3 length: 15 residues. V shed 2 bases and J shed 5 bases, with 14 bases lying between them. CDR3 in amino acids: CASSLSPGLGDTQYF. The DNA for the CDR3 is TGTGCCAGCAGTTTAAGCCCAGGGCTCGGAGATACGCAGTATTTT.

As DNA, the CDR3 is TGTGCCACCAGCAGAGATCTGGGCCACTCTGGAAACACCATATATTTT. Its translation is CATSRDLGHSGNTIYF. The V and J genes are TRBV15 and TRBJ1-3; D remains ambiguous. The V and J ends lost 0 bases and 0 bases respectively, with 9 bases between them. The CDR3 length is 16 residues. Germline CDR1 is LNHNV and CDR2 is YYDKDF (reference sequence).

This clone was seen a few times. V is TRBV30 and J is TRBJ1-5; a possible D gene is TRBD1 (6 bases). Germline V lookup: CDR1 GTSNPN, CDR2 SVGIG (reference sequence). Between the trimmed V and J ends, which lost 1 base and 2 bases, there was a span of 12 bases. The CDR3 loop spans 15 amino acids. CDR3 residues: CAWSADRGGNQPQHF. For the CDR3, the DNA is TGTGCCTGGAGTGCGGACAGAGGGGGCAATCAGCCCCAGCATTTT.

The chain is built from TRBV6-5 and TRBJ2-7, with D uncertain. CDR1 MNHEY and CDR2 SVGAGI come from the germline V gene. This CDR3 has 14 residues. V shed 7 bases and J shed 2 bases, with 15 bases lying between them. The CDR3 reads CASKPAYSAYEQYF. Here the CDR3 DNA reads TGTGCCAGCAAGCCCGCATATTCCGCCTACGAGCAGTACTTC.

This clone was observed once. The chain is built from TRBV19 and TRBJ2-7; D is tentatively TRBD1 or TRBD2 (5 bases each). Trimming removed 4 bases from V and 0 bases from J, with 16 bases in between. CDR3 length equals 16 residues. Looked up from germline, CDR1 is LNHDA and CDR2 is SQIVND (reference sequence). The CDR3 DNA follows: TGTGCCAGTAGTAATCTCCGGGACGGAGCCTCCTACGAGCAGTACTTC. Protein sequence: CASSNLRDGASYEQYF.

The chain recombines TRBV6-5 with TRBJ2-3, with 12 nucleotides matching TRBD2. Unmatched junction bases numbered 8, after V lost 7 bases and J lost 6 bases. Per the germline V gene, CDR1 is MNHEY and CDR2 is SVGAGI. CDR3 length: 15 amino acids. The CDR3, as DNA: TGTGCCAGCATGCAGCTAGCGGGGGGGGCGGATACGCAGTATTTT. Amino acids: CASMQLAGGADTQYF.

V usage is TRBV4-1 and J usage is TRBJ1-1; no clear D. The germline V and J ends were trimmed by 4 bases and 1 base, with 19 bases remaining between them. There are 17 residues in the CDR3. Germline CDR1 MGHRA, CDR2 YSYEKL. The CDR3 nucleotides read TGCGCCAGCAGCCTGCAAGGTAGGGCAGGCCCGAACACTGAAGCTTTCTTT. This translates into CASSLQGRAGPNTEAFF.

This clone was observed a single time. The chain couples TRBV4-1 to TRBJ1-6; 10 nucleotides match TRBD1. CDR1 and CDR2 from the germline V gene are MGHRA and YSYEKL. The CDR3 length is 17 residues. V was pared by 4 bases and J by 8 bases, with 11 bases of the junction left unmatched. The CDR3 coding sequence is TGCGCCAGCAGCCGCATAACTTCGGGACAGGGGTATTCACCCCTCCACTTT. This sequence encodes CASSRITSGQGYSPLHF.

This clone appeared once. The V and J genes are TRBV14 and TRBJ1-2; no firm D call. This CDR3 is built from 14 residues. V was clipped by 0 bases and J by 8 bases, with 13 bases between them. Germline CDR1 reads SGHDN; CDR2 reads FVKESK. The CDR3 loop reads CASSQDRGNGGYTF. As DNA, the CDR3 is TGTGCCAGCAGCCAAGATCGAGGGAATGGAGGCTACACCTTC.

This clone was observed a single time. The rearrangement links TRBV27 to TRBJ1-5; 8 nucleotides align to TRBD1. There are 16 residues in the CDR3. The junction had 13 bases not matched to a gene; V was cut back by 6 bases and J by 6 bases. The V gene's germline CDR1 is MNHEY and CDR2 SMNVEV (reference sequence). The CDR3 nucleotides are TGTGCCAGCAGCGATCTGGGCAGGGGGCTCGGTCAGCCCCAGCATTTT. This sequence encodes CASSDLGRGLGQPQHF.

The CDR3 is CASIPGDSLPGEQYF. The CDR3 coding sequence is TGTGCCAGCATCCCCGGGGACAGCCTACCGGGCGAGCAGTACTTC. This chain uses TRBV25-1 with TRBJ2-7; TRBD1 agrees at 7 bases. The V gene end was trimmed by 7 bases and the J gene end by 6 bases; junction bases not matched to a gene: 15. Germline V gene lookup returns CDR1 MGHDK and CDR2 SYGVNS. The CDR3 length is 15 residues.

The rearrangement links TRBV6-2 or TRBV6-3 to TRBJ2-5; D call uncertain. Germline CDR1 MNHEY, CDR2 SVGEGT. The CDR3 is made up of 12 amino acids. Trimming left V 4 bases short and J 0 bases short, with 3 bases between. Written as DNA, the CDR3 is TGTGCCAGCAGTTGGGACCAAGAGACCCAGTACTTC. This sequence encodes CASSWDQETQYF.

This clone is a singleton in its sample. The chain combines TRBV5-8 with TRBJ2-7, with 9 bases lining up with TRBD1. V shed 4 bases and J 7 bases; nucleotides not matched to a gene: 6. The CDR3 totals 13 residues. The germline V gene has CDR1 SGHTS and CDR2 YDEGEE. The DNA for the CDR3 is TGTGCCAGCAGCATACAGGGGGCTGAGGAGCAGTACTTC. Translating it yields CASSIQGAEEQYF. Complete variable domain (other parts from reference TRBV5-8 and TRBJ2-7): EAGVTQSPTHLIKTRGQQATLRCSPISGHTSVYWYQQALGLGLQFLLWYDEGEERNRGNFPPRFSGRQFPNYSSELNVNALELEDSALYLCASSIQGAEEQYFGPGTRLTVT.

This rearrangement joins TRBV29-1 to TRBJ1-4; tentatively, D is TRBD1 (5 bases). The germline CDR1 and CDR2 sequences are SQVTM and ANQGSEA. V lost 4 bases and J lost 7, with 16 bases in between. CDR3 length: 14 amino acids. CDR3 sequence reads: CSVGNPSGGEKLFF. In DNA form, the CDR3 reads TGCAGCGTTGGAAACCCGAGCGGGGGTGAAAAACTGTTTTTT.

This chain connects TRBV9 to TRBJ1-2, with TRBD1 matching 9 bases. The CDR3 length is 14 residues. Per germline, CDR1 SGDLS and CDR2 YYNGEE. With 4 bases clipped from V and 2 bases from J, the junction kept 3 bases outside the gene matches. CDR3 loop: CASSLTGGNYGYTF. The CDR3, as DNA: TGTGCCAGCAGCCTAACAGGGGGCAACTATGGCTACACCTTC.

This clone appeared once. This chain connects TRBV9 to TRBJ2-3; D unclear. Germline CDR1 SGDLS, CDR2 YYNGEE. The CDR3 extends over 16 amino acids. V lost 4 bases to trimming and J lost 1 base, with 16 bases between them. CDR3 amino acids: CASSPPRAIGTDTQYF. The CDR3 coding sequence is TGTGCCAGCAGCCCCCCTCGGGCTATAGGCACAGATACGCAGTATTTT.